These T cell receptor beta chains were read from a single sample in a study of blood T cell repertoires in COVID-19. The protocol was immunoSEQ multiplex PCR, while the TCRdb copy is restricted to in-frame clones and leaves out a portion. The sample contains 95,000 to 120,000 clones, roughly 90% of which appear only once. Sequenced sample: peripheral blood. The receptors come from a woman in her 70s who had recovered from COVID-19. Both conserved end residues are part of each CDR3. A D gene is named only where the DNA matches it firmly. Some rows have no size entry. The others give once, few or many, or a class for an expanded clone.

V: TRBV28; D: TRBD1; size: -; J: TRBJ1-1; CDR3: CASTSGGREAFF; DNA: TGTGCCAGCACGTCAGGGGGGCGTGAAGCTTTCTTT
V: TRBV7-2; D: -; size: -; J: TRBJ2-3; CDR3: CASRRGAGGTQYF; DNA: TGTGCCAGCAGGAGGGGTGCCGGGGGTACGCAGTATTTT
V: TRBV5-1; D: TRBD1; size: -; J: TRBJ1-3; CDR3: CASSSSGGSGNTIYF; DNA: TGCGCCAGCAGCTCATCAGGGGGCTCTGGAAACACCATATATTTT
V: TRBV12-3/TRBV12-4; D: TRBD1; size: -; J: TRBJ2-7; CDR3: CASSLTDRGDTIF; DNA: TGTGCCAGCAGTTTAACGGACAGGGGGGACACTATTTTC
V: TRBV5-4; D: TRBD1; size: few; J: TRBJ1-3; CDR3: CASSRQGSSGNTIYF; DNA: TGTGCCAGCAGTCGACAGGGGAGCTCTGGAAACACCATATATTTT
V: TRBV6-5; D: -; size: few; J: TRBJ1-1; CDR3: CASSYSIAVMNTEAFF; DNA: TGTGCCAGCAGTTACTCAATAGCGGTCATGAACACTGAAGCTTTCTTT
V: TRBV18; D: -; size: -; J: TRBJ2-3; CDR3: CASSRDQADTQYF; DNA: TGTGCCAGCTCCCGTGACCAGGCGGATACGCAGTATTTT
V: TRBV12-3/TRBV12-4; D: -; size: -; J: TRBJ2-5; CDR3: CASSLQTRETQYF; DNA: TGTGCCAGCAGTCTACAGACCCGAGAGACCCAGTACTTC
V: TRBV5-4; D: -; size: -; J: TRBJ2-6; CDR3: CASSIGADLFSGANVLTF; DNA: TGTGCCAGCAGCATTGGGGCGGATCTATTCTCTGGGGCCAACGTCCTGACTTTC
V: TRBV5-4; D: -; size: -; J: TRBJ2-1; CDR3: CASSLGLISDNEQFF; DNA: TGTGCCAGCAGCTTGGGACTGATATCCGACAATGAGCAGTTCTTC
V: TRBV28; D: -; size: -; J: TRBJ2-7; CDR3: CASSYRGTGSYEQYF; DNA: TGTGCCAGCAGTTATCGGGGGACGGGCTCCTACGAGCAGTACTTC
V: TRBV7-9; D: -; size: -; J: TRBJ2-7; CDR3: CASSLEGYYEQYF; DNA: TGTGCCAGCAGCTTAGAGGGGTACTACGAGCAGTACTTC
V: TRBV19; D: -; size: -; J: TRBJ1-2; CDR3: CASSISRTTYGYTF; DNA: TGTGCCAGTAGTATTAGTCGGACAACCTATGGCTACACCTTC
V: TRBV18; D: -; size: once; J: TRBJ2-1; CDR3: CASSPRVSRGLYNEQFF; DNA: TGTGCCAGCTCACCGAGAGTCTCCAGGGGCCTCTACAATGAGCAGTTCTTC
V: TRBV7-9; D: TRBD2; size: -; J: TRBJ2-1; CDR3: CASSLDRTSDKQFF; DNA: TGTGCCAGCAGCTTAGATCGGACTAGTGATAAGCAGTTCTTC